These 3 T cell receptor beta chains were all obtained from the same sample, sequenced in a study of control samples from healthy donors and cancer patients. The repertoire was sequenced with immunoSEQ multiplex PCR; TCRdb's copy has only in-frame clones and lacks some. The sample carries roughly 74,000 clones, approximately 94% recorded once. Sequencing input: blood. These receptors were collected from a woman between 18 and 29 years old in good health.

V is TRBV14 and J is TRBJ1-2; D possibly corresponds to TRBD1 (5 bases). Germline V gene lookup returns CDR1 SGHDN and CDR2 FVKESK. The CDR3 extends over 14 amino acids. Trimming shortened V by 4 bases and J by 4 bases, and 13 bases separated the two germline ends. The CDR3 nucleotides read TGTGCCAGCAGCCCTACTGACAGTACCTATGGCTACACCTTC. It codes for CASSPTDSTYGYTF.

The V and J genes are TRBV7-3 and TRBJ2-3, with D tentatively TRBD2 (6 bases). Per germline, CDR1 SGHTA and CDR2 FQGTGA. There are 13 residues in the CDR3. V was pared by 8 bases and J by 5 bases, with 14 bases between. CDR3 sequence reads: CASSFGSQDTQYF. The CDR3 region has the DNA TGTGCCAGCTCGTTCGGGAGTCAAGATACGCAGTATTTT.

This chain links TRBV27 with TRBJ2-3; no clear D gene. The germline V gene encodes CDR1 MNHEY and CDR2 SMNVEV (reference sequence). V lost 4 bases and J 0 bases, leaving 8 bases between the germline ends. The CDR3 consists of 14 residues. CDR3 protein: CASSWASSTDTQYF. CDR3 coding DNA: TGTGCCAGCAGTTGGGCCAGCAGCACAGATACGCAGTATTTT.